Sequencing of this T cell receptor (beta chain) was carried out in a study of shared T cell receptors in the human thymus. This clone occurred a few times. The CDR3 covers 11 residues. Germline CDR1 reads MGHRA; CDR2 reads YSYEKL. Trimming pared 8 bases from V and 11 bases from J, leaving 12 bases between. TCRdb's table, derived via immunoSEQ multiplex PCR, lists solely in-frame clones and lacks some. The sample yields about 710,000 clones, roughly 86% seen once. Separately, the same data were catalogued under a study of human thymus T cells. That study reports: Usage of V and J genes appeared biased in thymic and blood repertoires.

The source is a boy less than two years old with a congenital heart defect. V and J are TRBV4-1 and TRBJ1-4, with D maybe TRBD1 (6 bases). Sequenced sample: thymocytes. The CDR3 DNA reads TGCGCCAGCTTGTACAGGGACAAACTGTTTTTT. It yields the protein CASLYRDKLFF.